This T cell receptor beta chain was retrieved from a study of blood T cell repertoires in COVID-19. Study-level information: Specimens from acute and convalescent COVID-19 originated in the United States, Italy and Spain. Sample material is recorded as cDNA or gDNA derived from T cells, B-cell-depleted T cells, or PBMCs.

As originally analysed: The authors estimated nucleated cell counts from reference gene primer amplification. Assay: immunoSEQ multiplex PCR; the TCRdb copy retains only in-frame clones and omits some. The V and J calls and clone size were taken over from that table, and D and trimming were inferred from the DNA. The repertoire holds about 110,000 clones, 76% seen once, with 3.8% in the top ten. J gave up 0 bases and V 3 bases, and 4 bases lay outside the gene matches. Germline V lookup: CDR1 SGHTA, CDR2 FQGNSA. CDR3 length: 16 amino acids. This clone was recorded a few times. Sequenced input: peripheral blood. The TCR comes from a woman older than 75 with acute or convalescent COVID-19. This chain connects TRBV7-2 to TRBJ2-3, with TRBD2 identical over 9 bases. The CDR3 coding sequence is TGTGCCAGCAGCTTCACTAGCGGGTTCAGCACAGATACGCAGTATTTT. Translation gives CASSFTSGFSTDTQYF.